The clone carrying this T cell receptor beta chain occurred a few times. The antigen remains undetermined. The CDR3 consists of 18 residues. V shed 6 bases, J shed 1 base, and the junction held 17 bases outside the gene matches. Germline assignment: CDR1 MNHEY and CDR2 SVGAGI. These data belong to a study of molecular identifiers for immune sequencing clone quantification. As CD8+CD4-CCR7+CD45RA+ cells, naive CD8 T cells were sorted. Study-level results: Underestimated sizes of highly expanded clones could result from identical TCR molecules that share a barcode. Over 99% of effector molecules, yet under 1% of naive-cell molecules, were held by clones above 20 RNA copies.

One entry per CDR3 protein results from TCRdb running MiXCR on the PCR reads. Among hundreds of thousands of distinct CDR3 sequences, approximately 24% were seen once, and the ten largest hold about 0.84%. The material sequenced was naive CD8+ T cells from blood, with Jurkat cell RNA spiked in. This sample's subset: FACS-sorted CD8+CD4-CCR7+CD45RA+ naive T cells. This receptor was taken from a human donor in good health. Some libraries in this study had Jurkat cell RNA spiked in. The chain combines TRBV6-5 with TRBJ1-1; 7 bases are a match to TRBD1. As DNA, the CDR3 is TGTGCCAGCAGGAAGACTCGAGGGGGCCATGGTAGGAACACTGAAGCTTTCTTT. It is translated as CASRKTRGGHGRNTEAFF.